This TCR beta chain came from a study of CD8 T cells in ankylosing spondylitis. TCRdb reprocessed the 5' RACE reads via MiXCR and lists one record per CDR3 protein. The sample records 120,000 to 150,000 distinct CDR3 sequences, 6.5% to 8.5% being singletons. V shed 4 bases, J shed 4 bases, and the junction held 8 bases outside the gene matches. The V gene's germline CDR1 is DFQATT and CDR2 SNEGSKA (reference sequence). The CDR3 covers 14 residues. The TCR sequence derives from a male donor with ankylosing spondylitis. The sequencing sample was made of synovial fluid, either unsorted or a sorted T cell fraction (not recorded which). V gene TRBV20-1 combines with J gene TRBJ2-3, with 7 bases matching TRBD1. This CDR3 is CSAKVEGAADTQYF. The CDR3 nucleotides are TGCAGTGCTAAAGTCGAGGGGGCCGCAGATACGCAGTATTTT.